This T cell receptor (beta chain) was identified in a study of T cell changes during pregnancy in multiple sclerosis. Libraries were prepared by immunoSEQ multiplex PCR; TCRdb keeps only in-frame clonotypes and omits some of them. The table records about 84,000 clones, around 93% of them present only once. V lost 5 bases and J lost 7, with 12 bases in between. CDR3 size: 13 residues. Germline V lookup: CDR1 ENHRY, CDR2 SYGVKD. The chain uses TRBV10-3 and TRBJ1-5, with TRBD1 as a possible D gene (5 bases). This receptor was taken from a female donor with multiple sclerosis, enrolled in a pregnancy study. The sample consisted of peripheral blood, taken in the third trimester of pregnancy. The CDR3 region is CAISPRGVQPQHF. Written as DNA, the CDR3 is TGTGCCATCAGTCCCCGGGGGGTGCAGCCCCAGCATTTT.